The 24 T cell receptor beta chains reported below all come from one sample, sequenced in a study of shared clonotypes between healthy human individuals (dated by TCRdb to the early 2020s). The library relied on the immunoSEQ multiplex PCR assay. In its TCRdb copy, this immuneACCESS table keeps in-frame sequences only and misses some clones. Where compared with another copy, unresolved V genes explain less than half of these, and the others have no known cause. This sample gives about 2.1 million clones in total; approximately 94% of them show up just once. 1.7% of the sample lies in the top ten. CD8 naive samples were CD45RO-negative cells positively selected for CCR7, giving a CD45RA+CCR7+ population that excluded TemRA cells. Sequenced material: naive CD8+ T cells from PBMCs. Per the publication, the cell subset or site label means: CD45RA+CCR7+. All receptors come from a man aged 18 to 29 in good health. Some clones in this sample may be carry-over from other donors' samples.

This chain connects TRBV6-6 to TRBJ1-2; D perhaps matches TRBD1 (5 bases). This CDR3 contains 14 residues. V gave up 0 bases and J gave up 7 bases, with 12 bases separating them. The germline CDR1 and CDR2 sequences are MNHNY and SVGAGI (reference sequence). CDR3 sequence (DNA): TGTGCCAGCAGTTACTCGGAAGGGGCTGGTGGCTACACCTTC. Translated: CASSYSEGAGGYTF.

The V call is TRBV7-9, the J call TRBJ2-3; 8 nucleotides agree with TRBD1. Germline CDR1 and CDR2: SEHNR and FQNEAQ (reference sequence). The CDR3 contains 15 residues. V gave up 5 bases and J gave up 6 bases; unmatched junction bases: 10. CDR3 amino acids: CASSPGGEGDDTQYF. In DNA form, the CDR3 reads TGTGCCAGCAGCCCAGGGGGCGAGGGGGATGATACGCAGTATTTT.

As regards this clone: This specimen includes other DNA sequences encoding the same CDR3. The chain combines TRBV27 with TRBJ2-7; D remains unclear. Germline CDR1 and CDR2: MNHEY and SMNVEV (reference sequence). This CDR3 has 13 amino acids. Deletions cut 3 bases from V and 0 bases from J, with 6 bases between. In DNA form, the CDR3 reads TGTGCCAGCAGTTTCCTTAGCTCCTACGAGCAGTACTTC. Its protein product is CASSFLSSYEQYF.

The genes are TRBV5-1 and TRBJ2-1; D is unresolved. From germline, CDR1 is SGHRS and CDR2 YFSETQ. This CDR3 region has 15 residues. With 2 bases removed from V and 2 bases from J, the gap between germline ends came to 11 bases. CDR3 DNA sequence: TGCGCCAGCAGCTTCCCAGGCGCCCCCTACAATGAGCAGTTCTTC. Its protein is CASSFPGAPYNEQFF.

J is TRBJ1-1 and V is TRBV9; 10 nucleotides line up with TRBD1. This CDR3 is built from 15 residues. The germline gives CDR1 SGDLS, CDR2 YYNGEE. J lost 5 bases, V lost 3 bases, and 7 bases had no gene match. The chain's CDR3 is CASSASGTGETEAFF. The CDR3 nucleotides are TGTGCCAGCAGCGCTTCCGGGACAGGGGAGACTGAAGCTTTCTTT.

This clone was picked up one time. The chain combines TRBV7-9 with TRBJ2-5, with 8 bases matching TRBD1. Losses at the gene ends were 5 bases for V and 5 bases for J; bases not matched to a gene: 7. This CDR3 spans 14 amino acids. Germline-derived CDR1 and CDR2 are SEHNR and FQNEAQ (reference sequence). The CDR3 region is CASSMTTGEETQYF. CDR3 nucleotides: TGTGCCAGCAGCATGACGACAGGGGAGGAGACCCAGTACTTC.

The V call is TRBV15, the J call TRBJ2-1; 10 bases line up with TRBD1. Germline loops: CDR1 LNHNV, CDR2 YYDKDF (reference sequence). V was clipped by 3 bases and J by 9 bases; unmatched bases: 11. The CDR3 covers 16 residues. The CDR3 DNA reads as TGTGCCACCAGCAGGACCGGGACAGGGGCGTGGGGTGAGCAGTTCTTC. Translated: CATSRTGTGAWGEQFF.

The rearrangement joins TRBV7-8 to TRBJ2-7, with 10 bases that match TRBD2. Trimming took 6 bases from V and 3 from J; bases not matched to a gene: 5. This CDR3 is 14 amino acids long. The germline V gene encodes CDR1 SGHVS and CDR2 FQNEAQ. CDR3 sequence reads: CASSPGLARYEQYF. The CDR3 nucleotides are TGTGCCAGCAGTCCGGGACTAGCGCGCTACGAGCAGTACTTC.

This clone was observed a few times. V gene TRBV28 combines with J gene TRBJ1-1, with D hard to call. The CDR3 extends over 11 amino acids. The V gene lost 5 bases and the J gene lost 5 bases, with 6 bases spanning the gap. CDR1 is MDHEN, CDR2 SYDVKM, per germline. CDR3: CASSMRTEAFF. CDR3 nucleotide sequence: TGTGCCAGCAGTATGAGGACTGAAGCTTTCTTT.

The V gene is TRBV29-1, the J gene TRBJ2-7; D is possibly TRBD2 (6 bases). The CDR3 totals 11 residues. Trimming shortened V by 4 bases and J by 11 bases, and 15 bases separated the two germline ends. Germline assignment: CDR1 SQVTM and CDR2 ANQGSEA. The DNA of the CDR3 is TGCAGCGTTGGCCCAGGGAGGCGCGAGTACTTC. Amino acids: CSVGPGRREYF.

The genes are TRBV7-3 and TRBJ1-5; D unclear. Germline CDR1 and CDR2: SGHTA and FQGTGA. V was clipped by 4 bases and J by 6 bases, with 16 bases between them. This CDR3 comprises 15 residues. In DNA, the CDR3 is TGTGCCAGCAGCTCGGACCACGGGTCGGGTCAGCCCCAGCATTTT. This translates into CASSSDHGSGQPQHF. The whole variable domain, filled in from reference TRBV7-3 and TRBJ1-5, reads GAGVSQTPSNKVTEKGKYVELRCDPISGHTALYWYRQSLGQGPEFLIYFQGTGAADDSGLPNDRFFAVRPEGSVSTLKIQRTERGDSAVYLCASSSDHGSGQPQHFGDGTRLSIL.

The gene calls are TRBV9 and TRBJ2-6; tentatively, D is TRBD1 (6 bases). Trimming removed 3 bases at V and 2 bases at J, with 12 bases between. Germline CDR1 reads SGDLS; CDR2 reads YYNGEE. This CDR3 is built from 16 residues. The DNA of the CDR3 is TGTGCCAGCAGCGAACCGACAGGACCTGGGGCCAACGTCCTGACTTTC. Its translation: CASSEPTGPGANVLTF.

The chain couples TRBV6-5 to TRBJ2-7, with unresolved D. Trimming took off 2 bases at V and 2 bases at J, with 10 bases between the two ends. This CDR3 is built from 14 residues. In germline, CDR1 is MNHEY, CDR2 SVGAGI. DNA for the CDR3: TGTGCCAGCAGTTACCGTGTGACCCCCTACGAGCAGTACTTC. As protein: CASSYRVTPYEQYF.

The chain links TRBV6-6 to TRBJ1-4, with D maybe TRBD1 (6 bases). The CDR3 spans 13 residues. V was trimmed by 6 bases and J by 6 bases, leaving 11 bases between them. Looked up from germline, CDR1 is MNHNY and CDR2 is SVGAGI (reference sequence). CDR3 loop: CASRPGVHEKLFF. The CDR3 coding sequence is TGTGCCAGCAGGCCAGGGGTACATGAAAAACTGTTTTTT.

The gene calls are TRBV6-5 and TRBJ2-5; TRBD2 aligns across 7 bases. In germline, CDR1 is MNHEY, CDR2 SVGAGI. The J segment lost 5 bases and the V segment lost 4 bases, leaving 7 bases of the junction unmatched. The CDR3 spans 14 residues. The DNA of the CDR3 is TGTGCCAGCAGTTCCCGCGGGAGTGGGGAGACCCAGTACTTC. Residues: CASSSRGSGETQYF.

V gene TRBV6-1 combines with J gene TRBJ2-1; no reliable D call. This CDR3 has 12 amino acids. Looked up from germline, CDR1 is MNHNS and CDR2 is SASEGT. V shed 2 bases and J shed 7 bases, with 6 bases lying between them. The CDR3 DNA is TGTGCCAGCAGTGAACCTTCGAATGAGCAGTTCTTC. As protein: CASSEPSNEQFF.

As to this clone: The same CDR3 can be traced to other DNA sequences in this sample. V usage is TRBV6-5 and J usage is TRBJ2-3, with TRBD2 matching over 11 bases. Germline CDR1 MNHEY, CDR2 SVGAGI. This CDR3 has 15 amino acids. V lost 5 bases and J lost 2; bases outside the gene matches: 3. CDR3 nucleotide sequence: TGTGCCAGCAGTCCGGGACTAGCGGACACAGATACGCAGTATTTT. It codes for CASSPGLADTDTQYF.

The chain joins TRBV9 to TRBJ2-7, with 11 bases lining up with TRBD2. The germline CDR1 and CDR2 sequences are SGDLS and YYNGEE. There are 16 residues in the CDR3. After removal of 2 bases from V and 5 bases from J, the junction contained 9 bases not matched to a gene. The CDR3 loop is CASSVMTSGAFDEQYF. DNA for the CDR3: TGTGCCAGCAGCGTGATGACTAGCGGGGCTTTCGACGAGCAGTACTTC.

J is TRBJ2-2 and V is TRBV9, with 9 bases identical to TRBD1. CDR3 length: 18 amino acids. Trimming took 3 bases from V and 8 from J; bases not matched to a gene: 17. Germline values: CDR1 SGDLS, CDR2 YYNGEE. The CDR3 spells CASSEGDFRDREDGELFF. CDR3 bases: TGTGCCAGCAGCGAGGGAGATTTTCGGGACAGGGAGGATGGGGAGCTGTTTTTT.

This clone was observed a single time. The chain combines TRBV6-6 with TRBJ2-2; D is unresolved. This CDR3 has 15 residues. CDR1 and CDR2 from the germline V gene are MNHNY and SVGAGI (reference sequence). V gave up 2 bases and J gave up 5 bases, with 12 bases separating them. The CDR3 loop reads CASSYGSPSTGELFF. The CDR3 bases are TGTGCCAGCAGTTACGGGTCCCCCTCTACCGGGGAGCTGTTTTTT.

This clone came up a few times. In the same sample, other DNA sequences code for this CDR3. The gene calls are TRBV5-1 and TRBJ1-2; 7 nucleotides agree with TRBD1. The length of the CDR3 is 15 residues. CDR1 and CDR2 from the germline V gene are SGHRS and YFSETQ. V dropped 4 bases and J dropped 1; count of bases not matched to a gene: 7. CDR3 amino acids: CASSTWTGGNYGYTF. CDR3 coding DNA: TGCGCCAGCAGCACCTGGACAGGAGGTAACTATGGCTACACCTTC.

V gene TRBV6-5 combines with J gene TRBJ2-2, with a tentative D call TRBD1 (5 bases). V was clipped by 5 bases and J by 1 base, with 11 bases between them. From germline, CDR1 is MNHEY and CDR2 SVGAGI. The CDR3 sequence is 15 residues long. The CDR3 here is CASSIGHRNTGELFF. The DNA for the CDR3 is TGTGCCAGCAGTATAGGACACAGGAACACCGGGGAGCTGTTTTTT.

V and J are TRBV19 and TRBJ2-6; no clear D gene. CDR1 and CDR2 (germline): LNHDA, SQIVND (reference sequence). This CDR3 is 14 amino acids long. V lost 3 bases to trimming and J lost 6 bases, with 9 bases between them. As DNA, the CDR3 is TGTGCCAGTAGTATGGTCAGAACGGCCAACGTCCTGACTTTC. As protein: CASSMVRTANVLTF.

Of note for this clone: Other DNA sequences from this sample encode an identical CDR3 as well. The J gene is TRBJ1-2, the V gene TRBV29-1, with D hard to call. V dropped 5 bases and J dropped 0 bases, with 10 bases sitting between them. The CDR3 is 13 amino acids. From germline, CDR1 is SQVTM and CDR2 ANQGSEA. The chain's CDR3 is CSVLDRANYGYTF. The CDR3 region has the DNA TGCAGCGTTTTGGATAGAGCTAACTATGGCTACACCTTC.